The 32 T cell receptor beta chains presented below share a single source sample, sequenced in a study of tumor-infiltrating lymphocytes in oesophageal squamous cell carcinoma. TCRdb analysed the PCR reads with MiXCR anew, one entry per CDR3 protein. The top ten clones hold 44% of a sample with more than 15,000 distinct CDR3 sequences, 47% of them seen once. Specimen: normal esophageal tissue next to the tumor. Every receptor here comes from a female donor with esophageal squamous cell carcinoma.

A few counts support this clonotype. The chain employs TRBV5-1 and TRBJ1-4, with D uncertain. Germline CDR1 and CDR2: SGHRS and YFSETQ. This CDR3 has 14 residues. The germline V and J ends were trimmed by 0 bases and 7 bases, with 10 bases remaining between them. The DNA of the CDR3 is TGCGCCAGCAGCTTGGAAGGGCGGTCTGAAAAACTGTTTTTT. Protein sequence: CASSLEGRSEKLFF.

This clonotype was detected ten times or more. V and J are TRBV7-8 and TRBJ2-1; possibly TRBD1 or TRBD2 for D (5 bases each). V lost 4 bases to trimming and J lost 8 bases, with 18 bases between them. This CDR3 is built from 15 residues. CDR1 is SGHVS, CDR2 FQNEAQ, per germline. CDR3 sequence reads: CASSYRGRGAHEQFF. The CDR3 region has the DNA TGTGCCAGCAGCTATCGGGGCAGAGGGGCACATGAGCAGTTCTTC. Looking up the rest from reference TRBV7-8 and TRBJ2-1 gives the full variable domain: GAGVSQSPRYKVAKRGQDVALRCDPISGHVSLFWYQQALGQGPEFLTYFQNEAQLDKSGLPSDRFFAERPEGSVSTLKIQRTQQEDSAVYLCASSYRGRGAHEQFFGPGTRLTVL.

This clonotype was observed a handful of times. The J gene is TRBJ2-1, the V gene TRBV6-4, with 7 bases matching TRBD1. The J call may be incorrect, as the DNA end agrees better with TRBJ2-7. Per the germline V gene, CDR1 is MRHNA and CDR2 is SNTAGT. CDR3 size: 13 residues. The CDR3 DNA sequence: TGTGCCAGCAGTGGTAACAGGGGCCACGAGCAGTACTTC. Its translation: CASSGNRGHEQYF.

V usage is TRBV4-3 and J usage is TRBJ2-1; 8 bases match TRBD2. The CDR3 loop spans 17 amino acids. J lost 6 bases, V lost 2 bases, and 12 bases had no gene match. Germline V gives CDR1 LGHNA, CDR2 YSLEER. The CDR3 loop reads CASSQIPGTSIGNEQFF. DNA of the CDR3: TGCGCCAGCAGCCAAATACCCGGGACTAGTATTGGCAATGAGCAGTTCTTC.

This clonotype was seen a few times. The chain employs TRBV6-6 and TRBJ2-7; TRBD2 aligns across 13 bases. Judging by the DNA end, TRBJ2-1 fits better; the J call may be wrong. CDR3 size: 17 residues. The germline V gene has CDR1 MNHNY and CDR2 SVGAGI (reference sequence). The DNA for the CDR3 is TGTGCCAGCAGTTACTCCGGACTAGCGGGAGTGTACAATGAGCAGTTCTTC. Its translation is CASSYSGLAGVYNEQFF.

This clonotype was counted at least ten times. For the CDR3, the DNA is TGCAGTCCCCGTGGCGGGAGGGCCGGGGACATTCAGTACTTC. It codes for CSPRGGRAGDIQYF. This sequence joins TRBV20-1 and TRBJ2-4; 9 nucleotides line up with TRBD2. Unmatched junction bases numbered 13, after V lost 8 bases and J lost 8 bases. Germline V lookup: CDR1 DFQATT, CDR2 SNEGSKA (reference sequence). The CDR3 totals 14 residues.

This clonotype occurred many times. The chain combines TRBV4-2 with TRBJ2-2, with D possibly TRBD2 on 5 matching bases. The V gene lost 1 base and the J gene lost 6 bases, with 12 bases spanning the gap. Germline V gene data show CDR1 as LGHNA and CDR2 as YNFKEQ. The CDR3 consists of 15 residues. The CDR3 is CASSQVSSNPGELFF. The CDR3 DNA follows: TGTGCCAGCAGCCAAGTGTCTAGCAATCCCGGGGAGCTGTTTTTT.

The chain links TRBV15 to TRBJ2-2; 7 bases match TRBD1. Germline V gives CDR1 LNHNV, CDR2 YYDKDF (reference sequence). V lost 11 bases, J lost 4 bases, and 7 bases stayed unmatched. The CDR3 consists of 13 residues. CDR3 residues: CAVQQGITGELFF. DNA for the CDR3: TGTGCCGTACAACAGGGGATCACCGGGGAGCTGTTTTTT.

V usage is TRBV12-3 or TRBV12-4 and J usage is TRBJ2-1; D gene ambiguous. The J call may be mistaken, given a closer DNA end match to TRBJ2-5. This CDR3 comprises 12 residues. The CDR3 loop is CASSPKQETQYF. The CDR3 DNA reads as TGTGCCAGCAGTCCGAAACAAGAGACCCAGTACTTC.

This clonotype was recorded a few times. V usage is TRBV18 and J usage is TRBJ1-4; D is unclear. Looked up from germline, CDR1 is KGHSH and CDR2 is LQKENI. The V end was cut by 3 bases, the J end by 7 bases, with 12 bases between. There are 14 residues in the CDR3. The CDR3 coding sequence is TGTGCCAGCTCACCGGTGGCAGGCCCTGAAAAACTGTTTTTT. Translated, it gives CASSPVAGPEKLFF.

This rearrangement joins TRBV6-1 to TRBJ2-7; D is perhaps TRBD1 (5 bases). The DNA end lines up better with TRBJ2-5; the J call may be wrong. CDR3 size: 13 residues. Germline-derived CDR1 and CDR2 are MNHNS and SASEGT. The CDR3 sequence is CASNTGYKETQYF. In nucleotides, the CDR3 is TGTGCCAGCAACACAGGTTACAAAGAGACCCAGTACTTC.

The table lists this clonotype with many counts. V and J are TRBV6-1 and TRBJ2-5, with TRBD2 matching 7 bases. The V and J ends lost 2 bases and 11 bases, in that order; junction bases with no gene match: 11. The CDR3 spans 14 residues. CDR1 and CDR2 from the germline V gene are MNHNS and SASEGT. Here the CDR3 DNA reads TGTGCCAGCAGTGAATTAGCGGCGAGGCGGGAGCAGTACTTC. Translation gives CASSELAARREQYF.

In its sample, this clonotype was seen many times. The CDR3 sequence is CASSQDPPGGYNEQFF. DNA of the CDR3: TGTGCCAGCAGCCAAGATCCCCCAGGGGGGTACAATGAGCAGTTCTTC. This chain joins TRBV4-2 and TRBJ2-1; weak D call: TRBD1 (7 bases). In germline, CDR1 is LGHNA, CDR2 YNFKEQ. The length of the CDR3 is 16 residues. The V and J ends lost 0 bases and 4 bases respectively, with 13 bases between them.

The V and J genes are TRBV11-1 and TRBJ2-7; 10 positions agree with TRBD1. The J call may be in error: the DNA end matches TRBJ2-1 better. Germline V gene data show CDR1 as SGHAT and CDR2 as FQDESV (reference sequence). The length of the CDR3 is 15 residues. CDR3 sequence reads: CASSYDRGPYNEQFF. The CDR3 bases are TGTGCCAGCAGCTACGACAGGGGGCCCTACAATGAGCAGTTCTTC.

The rearrangement uses TRBV7-3 and TRBJ2-5, with unresolved D. The CDR3 has 14 amino acids. V was trimmed by 1 base and J by 6 bases, leaving 12 bases between them. CDR1 and CDR2 (germline): SGHTA, FQGTGA. The CDR3 spells CASSLNGLGQTQYF. The CDR3 nucleotides read TGTGCCAGCAGCTTAAACGGGCTCGGGCAGACCCAGTACTTC.

The rearrangement uses TRBV14 and TRBJ2-3; tentatively, D is TRBD1 (7 bases). Germline V lookup: CDR1 SGHDN, CDR2 FVKESK. The V end was cut by 5 bases, the J end by 6 bases, with 21 bases between. The length of the CDR3 is 16 residues. CDR3 sequence reads: CASSGRQGSGTDTQYF. DNA of the CDR3: TGTGCCAGCAGCGGAAGACAGGGTAGCGGAACTGATACGCAGTATTTT.

The chain recombines TRBV12-3 or TRBV12-4 with TRBJ2-2; maybe TRBD1 (6 bases). CDR3 size: 14 residues. Trimming took 6 bases from V and 5 from J, leaving 13 bases between them. DNA for the CDR3: TGTGCCAGCAGCCCCGCAGGGGTTACCGGGGAGCTGTTTTTT. This sequence encodes CASSPAGVTGELFF.

This clonotype was recorded only once. The gene calls are TRBV6-1 and TRBJ1-1; 7 positions match TRBD1. The closer fit of TRBJ1-6 to the DNA end suggests the J call may be wrong. Germline values: CDR1 MNHNS, CDR2 SASEGT. The CDR3 contains 17 residues. The CDR3 sequence is CASSLQGTGTQSSPLHF. The CDR3 DNA sequence: TGTGCCAGCAGTTTACAGGGGACGGGTACCCAGTCGTCACCCCTCCACTTT.

The chain joins TRBV7-2 to TRBJ2-7; 7 bases align to TRBD1. The DNA end is a closer match to TRBJ2-1, so the J assignment may be wrong. CDR1 and CDR2 (germline): SGHTA, FQGNSA. The CDR3 is 15 amino acids. CDR3 amino acids: CASSLTRGPLREQFF. The CDR3 nucleotides read TGTGCCAGCAGCTTAACGAGGGGGCCCCTTCGGGAGCAGTTCTTC.

This clonotype was counted a few times. The chain employs TRBV14 and TRBJ2-1; D is ambiguous. V was pared by 4 bases and J by 3 bases, with 4 bases between. CDR1 SGHDN and CDR2 FVKESK come from the germline V gene. The CDR3 totals 12 residues. The CDR3 DNA follows: TGTGCCAGCAGCCCGTACTACAATGAGCAGTTCTTC. It specifies CASSPYYNEQFF.

The genes are TRBV14 and TRBJ1-6, with D perhaps TRBD1 (5 bases). CDR1 is SGHDN and CDR2 is FVKESK in the germline V gene. The germline V and J ends were trimmed by 0 bases and 8 bases, with 8 bases remaining between them. The CDR3 extends over 14 amino acids. The chain's CDR3 is CASSQETEYSPLHF. CDR3 sequence (DNA): TGTGCCAGCAGCCAAGAGACAGAGTATTCACCCCTCCACTTT.

J is TRBJ2-7 and V is TRBV7-8; 9 nucleotides match TRBD1. Germline assignment: CDR1 SGHVS and CDR2 FQNEAQ. CDR3 length equals 17 residues. The junction had 15 bases not matched to a gene; V was cut back by 5 bases and J by 4 bases. CDR3 DNA sequence: TGTGCCAGCAGCCGAACAGGGGGCGGGGGTGGTGGGTACGAGCAGTACTTC. Protein sequence: CASSRTGGGGGGYEQYF.

The CDR3 spells CASSLSAGGLAGELYF. The CDR3 DNA sequence: TGCGCCAGCAGCTTGTCGGCGGGAGGGCTGGCCGGGGAGCTGTATTTT. The chain has TRBV5-1 and TRBJ2-3; 9 nucleotides line up with TRBD2. V was pared by 1 base and J by 14 bases, with 17 bases of the junction left unmatched. This CDR3 is built from 16 residues. Germline CDR1 SGHRS, CDR2 YFSETQ.

The gene calls are TRBV7-9 and TRBJ2-3; no clear D gene. This CDR3 has 13 amino acids. The V and J ends lost 6 bases and 0 bases respectively, with 7 bases between them. The V gene's germline CDR1 is SEHNR and CDR2 FQNEAQ (reference sequence). The CDR3 reads CASRDGSTDTQYF. The CDR3 bases are TGTGCCAGCAGAGATGGGAGCACAGATACGCAGTATTTT.

The table lists this clonotype with many counts. This chain uses TRBV6-1 with TRBJ2-7; D might be TRBD1 (6 bases). The CDR3 is 13 residues long. From germline, CDR1 is MNHNS and CDR2 SASEGT. The ends were cut back, 6 bases at V and 3 bases at J, with 12 bases in the middle. The CDR3 sequence is CASRRTGRYEQYF. CDR3 bases: TGTGCCAGCAGGAGAACAGGGCGCTACGAGCAGTACTTC.

This clonotype was detected only a few times. The DNA of the CDR3 is TGTGCCAGCAGCTTAGGTAGGGGCCCCTACAATGAGCAGTTCTTC. It codes for CASSLGRGPYNEQFF. The chain recombines TRBV7-8 with TRBJ2-3, with a possible D match to TRBD1 (5 bases). The end of the DNA aligns better with TRBJ2-1, so the J call may be wrong. Germline assignment: CDR1 SGHVS and CDR2 FQNEAQ. The CDR3 is 15 residues long.

This clonotype was observed many times. Possible read error: a much larger clone is one base away. The chain uses TRBV12-5 and TRBJ2-5; 14 bases agree with TRBD2. This CDR3 contains 15 residues. The V gene's germline CDR1 is LGHNT and CDR2 FRNRAP. V gave up 6 bases and J gave up 11 bases; unmatched junction bases: 11. In DNA form, the CDR3 reads TGTGCTAGTGGGACTAGCGGGAGGGGGCGGAATGAGCAGTACTTC. It translates to CASGTSGRGRNEQYF.

The J gene is TRBJ2-1, the V gene TRBV7-1, with a tentative D call TRBD2 (7 bases). The DNA end favors TRBJ2-7, so the J call may be wrong. TRBV7-1 is an ORF for which the function is uncertain. The CDR3 length is 14 residues. The CDR3 loop reads CASSWGGSSYEQYF. In DNA, the CDR3 is TGTGCCAGCAGCTGGGGGGGCAGTTCCTACGAGCAGTACTTC.

The genes are TRBV12-3 or TRBV12-4 and TRBJ2-7, with TRBD1 identical over 8 bases. The CDR3 is made up of 13 amino acids. With V trimmed by 5 bases and J by 6 bases, 6 bases remained unmatched. DNA for the CDR3: TGTGCCAGCAGTCGGACAGGGCAAGGCGAGCAGTACTTC. Translated: CASSRTGQGEQYF.

The chain uses TRBV7-2 and TRBJ2-3; D is uncertain. The DNA end is a closer match to TRBJ2-7, so the J assignment may be wrong. The germline V gene has CDR1 SGHTA and CDR2 FQGNSA. The CDR3 length is 12 residues. The CDR3 nucleotides are TGTGCCAGCAGCTCGCCGGGCTACGAGCAGTACTTC. It translates to CASSSPGYEQYF.

This clonotype was seen a handful of times. The chain links TRBV7-2 to TRBJ2-4; D is possibly TRBD1 (6 bases). The CDR3 totals 14 residues. Trimming took 5 bases from V and 4 from J, leaving 12 bases between them. Germline CDR1 reads SGHTA; CDR2 reads FQGNSA. The DNA for the CDR3 is TGTGCCAGCAGCGTAGGCGGACAGAAAAACATTCAGTACTTC. Encoded protein: CASSVGGQKNIQYF.

The chain carries TRBV4-3 and TRBJ2-4; 11 bases fit TRBD2. The J call may not be correct, given that the DNA end is closer to TRBJ2-1. Germline assignment: CDR1 LGHNA and CDR2 YSLEER. There are 14 residues in the CDR3. CDR3 DNA: TGCGCCAGCAGCCAAGTTAGCGGGAGGGATGAGCAGTTCTTC. Residues: CASSQVSGRDEQFF.